This TCR beta chain was identified during a study of Ad26.COV2.S vaccination and SARS-CoV-2 variants. The overall study: Ad26.COV2.S arm of COV1001 included the donor.

The study, taken as a whole, reports: Placebo recipients showed lower spike-specific TCR breadth than vaccinees.

The treatment here: about 20 received Ad26.COV2.S at low or high dose, single or two shots; five or six received placebo; per-sample allocation not given. Material that was analyzed had been drawn on day 63 after the first vaccine or placebo injection. A Boston adult aged 18-55 years was the donor. Wuhan-strain SARS-CoV-2 spike was expressed by the Ad26 vector that made up the vaccine. As to this clone: Antigen unknown.

TCRdb's copy holds only in-frame clones and misses some; the assay was immunoSEQ multiplex PCR. In the table there are hundreds of thousands of clones, around 87% of which are singletons. V lost 1 base, J lost 9 bases, and 13 bases lay in between. This CDR3 is built from 14 residues. Germline CDR1 SGHRS, CDR2 YFSETQ. The sequence came from a person aged 18-65 years who received the Ad26.COV2.S COVID-19 vaccine or a placebo. This chain joins TRBV5-1 and TRBJ2-2, with a weak D call TRBD1 (6 bases). The starting material was peripheral blood, obtained in a trial of Ad26.COV2.S vaccine versus placebo. The CDR3 DNA sequence: TGCGCCAGCAGCTTGTCAGGGGTGATCTGGGAGCTGTTTTTT. This gives the protein CASSLSGVIWELFF. Full variable domain (outside the CDR3, taken from reference TRBV5-1 and TRBJ2-2): KAGVTQTPRYLIKTRGQQVTLSCSPISGHRSVSWYQQTPGQGLQFLFEYFSETQRNKGNFPGRFSGRQFSNSRSEMNVSTLELGDSALYLCASSLSGVIWELFFGEGSRLTVL.